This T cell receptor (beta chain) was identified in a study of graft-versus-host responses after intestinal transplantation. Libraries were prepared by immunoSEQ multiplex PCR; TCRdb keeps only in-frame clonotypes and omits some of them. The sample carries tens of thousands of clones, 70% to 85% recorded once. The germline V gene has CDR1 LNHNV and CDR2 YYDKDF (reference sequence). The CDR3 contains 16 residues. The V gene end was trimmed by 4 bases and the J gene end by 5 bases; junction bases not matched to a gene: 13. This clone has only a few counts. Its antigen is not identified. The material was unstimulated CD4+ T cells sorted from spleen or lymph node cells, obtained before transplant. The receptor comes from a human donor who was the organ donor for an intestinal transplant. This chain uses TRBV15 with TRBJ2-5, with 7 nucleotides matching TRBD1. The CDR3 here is CATSTLDRAGTETQYF. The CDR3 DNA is TGTGCCACCAGCACCCTAGACAGGGCTGGGACGGAGACCCAGTACTTC.